This T cell receptor beta chain came from a study of blood T cell repertoires in COVID-19 (dated by TCRdb to between 2020 and 2021). Regarding the complete study: The collaborator samples originated in the United States, Italy and Spain and spanned the acute and convalescent phases of COVID-19. The prospective study material was composed of cDNA or gDNA derived from T cells, B-cell-depleted T cells, or PBMCs. Deeply sampled blood TCRbeta repertoires from subjects exposed to, actively infected with, or recovered from COVID-19 were included in the dataset. The repertoires were released in a freely available public database intended as a resource for research on the immune response to SARS-CoV-2. The samples were drawn from the first 160 participants of the ongoing ImmuneRACE study and from 1,254 subjects provided by 6 global collaborators. The sample metadata nearly always contained a de-identified subject ID, COVID-19 status, age in years and sex. Where available, HLA class I and class II types were taken from metadata supplied by the sample provider and were not determined by assay-based typing. Study-wide conclusions, independent of this receptor: The amount of clinical and demographic metadata varied by source and participant and was provided uncurated.

Details on this clone: Its antigen target is currently unknown. Within one base of it there is no much larger clone, and no base qualities were kept.

Collaborating institutions collected whole blood in K2EDTA tubes following their own protocols. For TCRbeta analysis, collaborators shipped samples as frozen whole blood, isolated PBMCs, or DNA extracted from either of those sample types. The immunoSEQ Assay, a bias-controlled multiplex PCR, was used to amplify TCRbeta CDR3 regions from genomic DNA. In the original analysis: Within the assay, amplification of reference gene primers was used to estimate how many nucleated cells each sample contained. Sequence reads were collapsed and filtered to measure the absolute abundance of every unique TCRbeta CDR3 rearrangement. For each sample, productive Simpson clonality was calculated by taking the square root of Simpson's diversity index across productive rearrangements. This is the immuneACCESS table as TCRdb keeps it, with only in-frame sequences that have V and J called. A part of the clones is gone; compared with another copy, unresolved V genes explain less than half, and the rest is unexplained. V, J and clone size were drawn from that table, and D and trimming were deduced from the DNA. A total of 200,000 to 250,000 clones appear in this sample, 60% to 85% of them only once. The ten top clones hold 5.5% to 7% of the sample.

The CDR3 holds 16 amino acids from the cysteine to the phenylalanine. Of all the DNA, just the CDR3 is kept, 48 bases in frame from base 1. Germline trimming: 5 bases from V, 6 bases from J; junction bases outside gene matches: 13. CDR1 and CDR2, per the germline V gene, are SGHVS and FQNEAQ. This TCR derives from a woman aged 70-85 years with acute or convalescent COVID-19. The sequence links TRBV7-8 to TRBJ2-7, with 10 central nucleotides matching TRBD2. Sequenced: peripheral blood. The CDR3 amino acid sequence is: CASSPGGAGGPSEQYF. The DNA reads as follows: TGTGCCAGCAGCCCCGGTGGAGCGGGAGGGCCGAGCGAGCAGTACTTC.